Following are 30 T cell receptor beta chains from one sample sequenced in a study of post-analysis software for immune sequencing data. Study observations and caveats: Controls had lower frequencies than patients of roughly five TRBV segments, which included TRBV5-6, TRBV5-1 and TRBV20-1.

TCR beta cDNA libraries had unique molecular identifiers. TCRdb analysed the PCR reads with MiXCR anew, one entry per CDR3 protein. Here the sample spans hundreds of thousands of distinct CDR3 sequences, around 27% being singletons. For these receptors, no antigen is known. The material sequenced was blood. These receptors were obtained from a girl under 18 with multiple sclerosis.

Details on this clonotype: At one boundary the junction diverges from the germline segment, which might be a read error. The chain employs TRBV11-2 and TRBJ1-2; D possibly corresponds to TRBD1 (5 bases). CDR1 is SGHAT, CDR2 FQNNGV, per germline. The CDR3 has 13 amino acids. The CDR3 DNA follows: TGTGTCAGCAGCTTAGATTTAAGGGGCGACTACACCTTC. Translation: CVSSLDLRGDYTF. Full variable domain (remainder filled in from reference TRBV11-2 and TRBJ1-2): EAGVAQSPRYKIIEKRQSVAFWCNPISGHATLYWYQQILGQGPKLLIQFQNNGVVDDSQLPKDRFSAERLKGVDSTLKIQPAKLEDSAVYLCVSSLDLRGDYTFGSGTRLTVV.

This chain connects TRBV29-1 to TRBJ2-4; D might be TRBD2 (6 bases). The V end was cut by 5 bases, the J end by 1 base, with 9 bases between. CDR3 length: 13 amino acids. The germline CDR1 and CDR2 sequences are SQVTM and ANQGSEA. The CDR3 DNA sequence: TGCAGCGTTCCAGGGAGGGCCAAAAACATTCAGTACTTC. Protein product: CSVPGRAKNIQYF.

This clonotype showed up many times. This chain joins TRBV27 and TRBJ1-5; maybe TRBD1 (6 bases). Germline CDR1 is MNHEY and CDR2 is SMNVEV (reference sequence). The CDR3 is 15 amino acids. The V end lost 6 bases, the J end lost 0 bases, and 12 bases lay between the germline ends. CDR3 bases: TGTGCCAGCAGCCCACAGGGATATAGCAATCAGCCCCAGCATTTT. This gives the protein CASSPQGYSNQPQHF.

There are a few counts of this clonotype. The genes are TRBV7-2 and TRBJ1-6; 8 bases align to TRBD1. This CDR3 comprises 15 residues. Germline V gene data show CDR1 as SGHTA and CDR2 as FQGNSA. The V segment lost 5 bases and the J segment 4 bases; nucleotides outside the gene matches: 4. The CDR3 coding sequence is TGTGCCAGCAGCCAGAGGACAGGGTATAATTCACCCCTCCACTTT. Its translation: CASSQRTGYNSPLHF.

This chain connects TRBV12-3 or TRBV12-4 to TRBJ2-1; 8 bases agree with TRBD1. V lost 5 bases and J lost 7; bases outside the gene matches: 4. The CDR3 has 13 amino acids. This CDR3 reads CASSGQGPNEQFF. The DNA of the CDR3 is TGTGCCAGCAGTGGACAGGGTCCTAATGAGCAGTTCTTC.

This sequence joins TRBV3-1 and TRBJ1-1; no definite D call. With 3 bases removed from V and 11 bases from J, the gap between germline ends came to 10 bases. The CDR3 sequence is 11 residues long. Per germline, CDR1 LGHDT and CDR2 YNNKEL (reference sequence). CDR3 in amino acids: CASSQGRWAFF. CDR3 nucleotides: TGTGCCAGCAGCCAGGGGAGATGGGCTTTCTTT.

The chain employs TRBV4-3 and TRBJ2-4; TRBD2 matches 9 bases. The CDR3 covers 17 residues. Germline V CDR1 and CDR2: LGHNA, YSLEER. Trimming at V came to 1 base and at J to 2 bases, leaving 6 bases not matched to a gene. CDR3 DNA sequence: TGCGCCAGCAGCCAAGTACCTAGCGGGGTAACCAAAAACATTCAGTACTTC. It codes for CASSQVPSGVTKNIQYF.

This clonotype showed up just a few times. This chain joins TRBV12-3 or TRBV12-4 and TRBJ2-5; 12 nucleotides line up with TRBD1. The DNA end is a closer match to TRBJ2-4, so the J assignment may be wrong. The CDR3 consists of 14 residues. The CDR3 loop is CASSLGTGGGIQYF. Here the CDR3 DNA reads TGTGCCAGCAGTTTGGGGACAGGGGGCGGCATTCAGTACTTC.

The rearrangement joins TRBV4-1 to TRBJ1-4; D uncertain. The CDR3 has 15 residues. The germline V and J ends were trimmed by 0 bases and 10 bases, with 15 bases remaining between them. Germline V gene data show CDR1 as MGHRA and CDR2 as YSYEKL. The CDR3 DNA sequence: TGCGCCAGCAGCCAAGATTTTGGAGGTTTTGGAAAACTGTTTTTT. This encodes CASSQDFGGFGKLFF.

This clonotype has a handful of counts. The CDR3 is CSVPDREGGYTF. In DNA form, the CDR3 reads TGCAGCGTTCCGGACAGGGAGGGGGGCTACACCTTC. This chain links TRBV29-1 with TRBJ1-2, with 8 bases aligning to TRBD1. This CDR3 is 12 amino acids long. Per germline, CDR1 SQVTM and CDR2 ANQGSEA. J lost 8 bases, V lost 5 bases, and 7 bases had no gene match.

J is TRBJ1-1 and V is TRBV20-1; D call uncertain. Germline-derived CDR1 and CDR2 are DFQATT and SNEGSKA (reference sequence). V lost 6 bases to trimming and J lost 0 bases, with 26 bases between them. The CDR3 totals 18 residues. CDR3 DNA: TGCAGTGCCAGAATACGGGTTTCCCACGCTTTCATGAACACTGAAGCTTTCTTT. Protein product: CSARIRVSHAFMNTEAFF.

This clonotype has more than one count but fewer than ten. V is TRBV7-2 and J is TRBJ2-1; TRBD2 aligns across 14 bases. The germline CDR1 and CDR2 sequences are SGHTA and FQGNSA. V gave up 5 bases and J gave up 2 bases; unmatched junction bases: 2. The CDR3 length is 16 residues. The CDR3 loop is CASSGTSGGTYNEQFF. The CDR3 DNA reads as TGTGCCAGCAGCGGGACTAGCGGGGGCACCTACAATGAGCAGTTCTTC.

This clonotype came up many times. This chain links TRBV29-1 with TRBJ1-2; 8 nucleotides line up with TRBD1. The germline V gene has CDR1 SQVTM and CDR2 ANQGSEA. CDR3 length: 12 residues. Trimming cost V 5 bases and J 4 bases; bases outside gene matches: 3. CDR3: CSVLDRGYGYTF. The CDR3, as DNA: TGCAGCGTTCTCGACAGGGGCTATGGCTACACCTTC.

The chain recombines TRBV29-1 with TRBJ2-7; weak D call: TRBD2 (7 bases). CDR1 is SQVTM and CDR2 is ANQGSEA in the germline V gene. Between the trimmed V and J ends, which lost 3 bases and 6 bases, there was a span of 18 bases. The CDR3 runs 14 residues. Here the CDR3 reads CSVDRGGQGTEQYF. CDR3 sequence (DNA): TGCAGCGTTGACCGCGGGGGCCAGGGCACCGAGCAGTACTTC.

This clonotype was detected only a few times. V usage is TRBV6-6 and J usage is TRBJ2-1, with TRBD1 matching 8 bases. Looked up from germline, CDR1 is MNHNY and CDR2 is SVGAGI (reference sequence). The CDR3 has 15 residues. Unmatched junction bases numbered 3, after V lost 0 bases and J lost 5 bases. The DNA for the CDR3 is TGTGCCAGCAGTTACTCTGTACAGGGGGACAATGAGCAGTTCTTC. Translated: CASSYSVQGDNEQFF.

The chain joins TRBV2 to TRBJ2-1; TRBD2 agrees at 9 bases. This CDR3 is 14 amino acids long. V was clipped by 4 bases and J by 10 bases; unmatched bases: 8. CDR1 SNHLY and CDR2 FYNNEI come from the germline V gene. The DNA for the CDR3 is TGTGCCAGCAGTGGGCGGGGGGGCAGCGGGGAGCAGTTCTTC. This sequence encodes CASSGRGGSGEQFF.

This clonotype was seen ten or more times. The chain recombines TRBV4-3 with TRBJ2-5; 7 bases are shared with TRBD1. The end of the DNA is better explained by TRBJ2-7, so the J call may be wrong. The CDR3 is made up of 14 amino acids. Germline CDR1 and CDR2: LGHNA and YSLEER. The CDR3: CASSQDWAGGEQYF. CDR3 bases: TGCGCCAGCAGCCAAGATTGGGCAGGGGGCGAGCAGTACTTC.

This clonotype occurred a few times. The chain has TRBV7-2 and TRBJ2-3, with 11 bases identical to TRBD2. This CDR3 comprises 15 residues. The V and J ends lost 5 bases and 2 bases, in that order; junction bases with no gene match: 3. Germline lookup yields CDR1 SGHTA and CDR2 FQGNSA. CDR3 bases: TGTGCCAGCAGCCGGGGACTAGCGGACACAGATACGCAGTATTTT. Residues: CASSRGLADTDTQYF.

The V call is TRBV29-1, the J call TRBJ2-2, with D perhaps TRBD2 (7 bases). CDR1 is SQVTM, CDR2 ANQGSEA, per germline. The length of the CDR3 is 15 residues. Trimming stripped 7 bases from V and 4 bases from J, with 19 bases between. This chain's CDR3 is CSARAGDTRTGELFF. CDR3 DNA: TGCAGCGCTCGGGCGGGGGACACTCGCACCGGGGAGCTGTTTTTT.

This clonotype was seen only a few times. The chain uses TRBV5-1 and TRBJ2-3, with D unclear. This CDR3 region has 17 residues. CDR1 and CDR2 (germline): SGHRS, YFSETQ. V lost 2 bases and J 0 bases, leaving 16 bases between the germline ends. This CDR3 is CASSFGRIRLSTDTQYF. The CDR3 DNA is TGCGCCAGCAGCTTTGGCCGTATACGTCTGAGCACAGATACGCAGTATTTT.

Concerning this clonotype itself: A read error may be the cause here, since a much bigger clone is one base away. This CDR3 reads CAISEEGINYGYIF. The CDR3, as DNA: TGTGCCATCAGTGAGGAGGGAATTAACTATGGCTACATCTTC. The chain uses TRBV10-3 and TRBJ1-2; the D is unclear. The CDR3 is 14 amino acids. Germline loops: CDR1 ENHRY, CDR2 SYGVKD.

This chain links TRBV10-3 with TRBJ2-7, with 10 positions matching TRBD1. V shed 10 bases, J shed 1 base, and the junction held 16 bases outside the gene matches. CDR3 size: 17 residues. Germline CDR1 is ENHRY and CDR2 is SYGVKD. CDR3 sequence (DNA): TGTGCCACCGCAACCACCCCGGGACAGGGGATGTCCTACGAGCAGTACTTC. Its translation: CATATTPGQGMSYEQYF.

The rearrangement links TRBV4-1 to TRBJ1-6; D remains ambiguous. CDR1 is MGHRA, CDR2 YSYEKL, per germline. CDR3 length equals 15 residues. The V end was cut by 3 bases, the J end by 0 bases, with 6 bases between. The CDR3 loop reads CASSQGSSYNSPLHF. The CDR3 bases are TGCGCCAGCAGCCAGGGGAGCTCCTATAATTCACCCCTCCACTTT.

Written as DNA, the CDR3 is TGCAGTGCGCATTCCAGGACAGGGATGGGAGGTGAGCAGTTCTTC. Translated, it gives CSAHSRTGMGGEQFF. The J gene is TRBJ2-1, the V gene TRBV20-1, with TRBD1 identical over 8 bases. Germline V lookup: CDR1 DFQATT, CDR2 SNEGSKA (reference sequence). This CDR3 is built from 15 residues. After removal of 6 bases from V and 9 bases from J, the junction contained 16 bases not matched to a gene.

This sequence joins TRBV6-2 or TRBV6-3 and TRBJ2-7; weak D call: TRBD2 (6 bases). Trimming cost V 7 bases and J 4 bases, with 14 bases left between them. The germline V gene encodes CDR1 MNHEY and CDR2 SVGEGT. There are 13 residues in the CDR3. CDR3 DNA: TGTGCCAGCACTTCGGGAGCGCCTTACGAGCAGTACTTC. Its protein product is CASTSGAPYEQYF.

A few counts support this clonotype. The chain recombines TRBV3-1 with TRBJ1-2; D unresolved. V lost 2 bases to trimming and J lost 8 bases, with 12 bases between them. Germline CDR1 is LGHDT and CDR2 is YNNKEL (reference sequence). The CDR3 sequence is 13 residues long. The CDR3 DNA follows: TGTGCCAGCAGCCAAAGACAAGCCGGGGGCTACACCTTC. Its translation: CASSQRQAGGYTF.

J is TRBJ2-4 and V is TRBV6-5; tentatively, D is TRBD1 or TRBD2 (5 bases each). The DNA end is a closer match to TRBJ2-7, so the J assignment may be wrong. The CDR3 consists of 15 residues. CDR1 is MNHEY and CDR2 is SVGAGI in the germline V gene. The CDR3 reads CASSYDNGAGNEQYF. The DNA for the CDR3 is TGTGCCAGCAGCTATGACAACGGGGCCGGGAACGAGCAGTACTTC.

This clonotype was seen a handful of times. The chain carries TRBV6-1 and TRBJ2-6; D remains ambiguous. Per germline, CDR1 MNHNS and CDR2 SASEGT. The CDR3 runs 15 residues. The V end was cut by 3 bases, the J end by 2 bases, with 8 bases between. CDR3 coding DNA: TGTGCCAGCAGTGAGGATTTTGCTGGGGCCAACGTCCTGACTTTC. Translated: CASSEDFAGANVLTF.

A remark on this clonotype: A read error may account for a junction end that differs from germline. The chain couples TRBV12-3 or TRBV12-4 to TRBJ2-1; D remains unclear. The CDR3 runs to 13 residues. The CDR3 coding sequence is TGTGCCGGCAGTTTGGGTCTGCGAGTGGAGCAGTTCTTC. It encodes CAGSLGLRVEQFF.

This chain links TRBV7-2 with TRBJ2-7, with 14 bases lining up with TRBD2. Losses at the gene ends were 4 bases for V and 3 bases for J; bases not matched to a gene: 8. Looked up from germline, CDR1 is SGHTA and CDR2 is FQGNSA. The CDR3 totals 17 residues. The CDR3 DNA reads as TGTGCCAGCAGCTCCTGGACTAGCGGGAGGAGAGTCTACGAGCAGTACTTC. Its protein product is CASSSWTSGRRVYEQYF.